Listed below are T cell receptor beta chains from one sample, sequenced in a study of cytomegalovirus exposure and HLA in healthy donors. Assay: immunoSEQ multiplex PCR; the TCRdb copy retains only in-frame clones and omits some. The sample holds about 150,000 clones, approximately 79% seen once. The sequenced sample consisted of PBMCs. The source is a male donor in good health and CMV-seronegative. CDR3s include the opening cysteine and the closing phenylalanine or tryptophan. The D gene is left open where the match is weak. Not all rows give a size; the values are once, few, many and, for expanded clones, a class.

j_gene: TRBJ1-6
abundance: few
v_gene: TRBV2
d_gene: TRBD1
CDR3aa: CASSEDATGNSPLHF
CDR3nt: TGTGCCAGCAGTGAAGATGCGACAGGGAATTCACCCCTCCACTTT

j_gene: TRBJ1-1
abundance: -
v_gene: TRBV6-5
d_gene: -
CDR3aa: CASSYSSVNRDTEAFF
CDR3nt: TGTGCCAGCAGTTACTCGAGTGTAAACCGGGACACTGAAGCTTTCTTT

j_gene: TRBJ2-2
abundance: few
v_gene: TRBV7-2
d_gene: TRBD2
CDR3aa: CASSLVGTSGSTGELFF
CDR3nt: TGTGCCAGCAGCTTAGTCGGGACTAGCGGGAGCACCGGGGAGCTGTTTTTT

j_gene: TRBJ2-5
abundance: -
v_gene: TRBV5-4
d_gene: TRBD2
CDR3aa: CASTTRGEGETQYF
CDR3nt: TGTGCCAGCACCACCAGAGGGGAGGGAGAGACCCAGTACTTC

j_gene: TRBJ1-1
abundance: -
v_gene: TRBV21-1
d_gene: -
CDR3aa: CASSKALRPNTRAFF
CDR3nt: TGTGCCAGCAGCAAAGCTTTGAGGCCCAACACTAGAGCTTTCTTT

j_gene: TRBJ2-1
abundance: -
v_gene: TRBV30
d_gene: TRBD2
CDR3aa: CAWSLSGRGSYNEQFF
CDR3nt: TGTGCCTGGAGTTTGAGCGGGAGGGGGTCCTACAATGAGCAGTTCTTC

j_gene: TRBJ1-2
abundance: -
v_gene: TRBV15
d_gene: -
CDR3aa: CATSRGGVEGFYGYTF
CDR3nt: TGTGCCACCAGCAGAGGAGGGGTGGAGGGTTTCTATGGCTACACCTTC

j_gene: TRBJ2-7
abundance: -
v_gene: TRBV30
d_gene: -
CDR3aa: CAWGRGTDVHEQYF
CDR3nt: TGTGCCTGGGGCCGGGGGACAGACGTCCACGAGCAGTACTTC

j_gene: TRBJ1-6
abundance: -
v_gene: TRBV7-9
d_gene: TRBD1
CDR3aa: CASSTPQGAGSPLHF
CDR3nt: TGTGCCAGCAGCACTCCGCAGGGGGCCGGATCACCCCTCCACTTT

j_gene: TRBJ2-7
abundance: -
v_gene: TRBV5-1
d_gene: -
CDR3aa: CASSPGGPAYEQYF
CDR3nt: TGCGCCAGCAGCCCAGGAGGACCAGCCTACGAGCAGTACTTC

j_gene: TRBJ2-7
abundance: -
v_gene: TRBV4-3
d_gene: TRBD2
CDR3aa: CASSQTSGIPYEQYF
CDR3nt: TGCGCCAGCAGCCAGACTAGCGGGATCCCCTACGAGCAGTACTTC

j_gene: TRBJ1-5
abundance: few
v_gene: TRBV28
d_gene: TRBD1
CDR3aa: CASSFRGQGKGQPQHF
CDR3nt: TGTGCCAGCAGTTTCCGGGGACAGGGAAAAGGGCAGCCCCAGCATTTT

j_gene: TRBJ1-2
abundance: -
v_gene: TRBV6-5
d_gene: -
CDR3aa: CASSYTRRGYGYTF
CDR3nt: TGTGCCAGCAGCTATACAAGGCGCGGCTATGGCTACACCTTC

j_gene: TRBJ2-7
abundance: -
v_gene: TRBV19
d_gene: -
CDR3aa: CASSPPSGTSSYEQYF
CDR3nt: TGTGCCAGTAGTCCCCCCTCCGGGACAAGCTCCTACGAGCAGTACTTC

j_gene: TRBJ2-2
abundance: -
v_gene: TRBV5-1
d_gene: -
CDR3aa: CASSLVGENTGELFF
CDR3nt: TGCGCCAGCAGCTTGGTAGGGGAAAACACCGGGGAGCTGTTTTTT

j_gene: TRBJ2-1
abundance: -
v_gene: TRBV5-1
d_gene: TRBD1
CDR3aa: CASSLFRDRGNLNEQFF
CDR3nt: TGCGCCAGCAGCTTGTTCCGGGACAGGGGGAACCTCAATGAGCAGTTCTTC

j_gene: TRBJ1-1
abundance: -
v_gene: TRBV27
d_gene: TRBD1
CDR3aa: CASSASPHSTGGFTEAFF
CDR3nt: TGTGCCAGCAGTGCATCCCCTCATTCCACAGGGGGCTTTACTGAAGCTTTCTTT

j_gene: TRBJ2-3
abundance: -
v_gene: TRBV19
d_gene: TRBD1
CDR3aa: CASSMTGEHRTDTQYF
CDR3nt: TGTGCCAGTAGTATGACAGGGGAACATCGGACAGATACGCAGTATTTT

j_gene: TRBJ2-5
abundance: -
v_gene: TRBV2
d_gene: TRBD2
CDR3aa: CASSKGTSGAGETQYF
CDR3nt: TGTGCCAGCAGCAAAGGGACTAGCGGGGCGGGGGAGACCCAGTACTTC

j_gene: TRBJ1-2
abundance: -
v_gene: TRBV4-1
d_gene: -
CDR3aa: CASSQDAGSGYTF
CDR3nt: TGCGCCAGCAGCCAAGATGCGGGATCTGGCTACACCTTC

j_gene: TRBJ1-6
abundance: once
v_gene: TRBV11-3
d_gene: -
CDR3aa: CASSSAGRGGDSPLHF
CDR3nt: TGTGCCAGCAGCTCCGCAGGTCGGGGCGGGGATTCACCCCTCCACTTT

j_gene: TRBJ1-3
abundance: -
v_gene: TRBV30
d_gene: -
CDR3aa: CAWSVRWKYRDKGNTIYF
CDR3nt: TGTGCCTGGAGTGTACGGTGGAAGTACAGGGATAAGGGAAACACCATATATTTT

j_gene: TRBJ2-7
abundance: -
v_gene: TRBV4-1
d_gene: -
CDR3aa: CASSQDPGRSYEQYF
CDR3nt: TGCGCCAGCAGCCAAGACCCGGGAAGGAGCTACGAGCAGTACTTC

j_gene: TRBJ2-5
abundance: few
v_gene: TRBV4-1
d_gene: -
CDR3aa: CASSRLGETQYF
CDR3nt: TGCGCCAGCAGCCGCCTCGGGGAGACCCAGTACTTC

j_gene: TRBJ1-5
abundance: -
v_gene: TRBV4-3
d_gene: TRBD1
CDR3aa: CASSQETGGGHQPQHF
CDR3nt: TGCGCCAGCAGCCAAGAGACAGGGGGCGGCCATCAGCCCCAGCATTTT

j_gene: TRBJ1-1
abundance: -
v_gene: TRBV19
d_gene: -
CDR3aa: CASSIRTPENTEAFF
CDR3nt: TGTGCCAGTAGTATCCGGACACCGGAGAACACTGAAGCTTTCTTT

j_gene: TRBJ2-1
abundance: -
v_gene: TRBV15
d_gene: -
CDR3aa: CATSSTSPRSSYNEQFF
CDR3nt: TGTGCCACCAGCAGCACGAGCCCGAGGAGCTCCTACAATGAGCAGTTCTTC

j_gene: TRBJ1-6
abundance: -
v_gene: TRBV19
d_gene: -
CDR3aa: CASSIGTGPNSPLHF
CDR3nt: TGTGCCAGTAGTATAGGAACAGGCCCGAATTCACCCCTCCACTTT

j_gene: TRBJ2-3
abundance: -
v_gene: TRBV30
d_gene: TRBD1
CDR3aa: CAWTFGQDTDTQYF
CDR3nt: TGTGCCTGGACCTTCGGACAGGACACAGATACGCAGTATTTT

j_gene: TRBJ2-3
abundance: -
v_gene: TRBV6-5
d_gene: -
CDR3aa: CASSYWRGGTDTQYF
CDR3nt: TGTGCCAGCAGTTATTGGAGGGGTGGCACAGATACGCAGTATTTT

j_gene: TRBJ2-7
abundance: -
v_gene: TRBV6-5
d_gene: TRBD2
CDR3aa: CASSSSGFAGEGEQYF
CDR3nt: TGTGCCAGCAGTTCCTCCGGGTTTGCGGGAGAAGGTGAGCAGTACTTC

j_gene: TRBJ2-5
abundance: -
v_gene: TRBV29-1
d_gene: TRBD2
CDR3aa: CSVEFAGDQETQYF
CDR3nt: TGCAGCGTTGAGTTCGCGGGAGATCAAGAGACCCAGTACTTC

j_gene: TRBJ2-7
abundance: -
v_gene: TRBV30
d_gene: TRBD1
CDR3aa: CAWSTGTGAYEQYF
CDR3nt: TGTGCCTGGAGCACAGGGACAGGAGCCTACGAGCAGTACTTC

j_gene: TRBJ1-4
abundance: -
v_gene: TRBV30
d_gene: -
CDR3aa: CAWSVRQERIF
CDR3nt: TGTGCCTGGAGTGTGCGGCAGGAGCGGATTTTT

j_gene: TRBJ2-1
abundance: -
v_gene: TRBV19
d_gene: -
CDR3aa: CASSIWQTSYNEQFF
CDR3nt: TGTGCCAGTAGTATCTGGCAGACATCCTACAATGAGCAGTTCTTC

j_gene: TRBJ2-1
abundance: few
v_gene: TRBV25-1
d_gene: -
CDR3aa: CASSEGRGWEQFF
CDR3nt: TGTGCCAGCAGTGAAGGGCGGGGATGGGAGCAGTTCTTC

j_gene: TRBJ1-2
abundance: few
v_gene: TRBV7-9
d_gene: TRBD1
CDR3aa: CASSGQGAGYGYTF
CDR3nt: TGTGCCAGCAGCGGCCAGGGGGCAGGCTATGGCTACACCTTC

j_gene: TRBJ1-1
abundance: -
v_gene: TRBV20-1
d_gene: -
CDR3aa: CSAPQRTEAFF
CDR3nt: TGCAGTGCTCCTCAGCGCACTGAAGCTTTCTTT

j_gene: TRBJ2-3
abundance: -
v_gene: TRBV10-2
d_gene: -
CDR3aa: CATNPVSVSDTQYF
CDR3nt: TGCGCCACCAACCCCGTTTCAGTATCAGATACGCAGTATTTT

j_gene: TRBJ2-1
abundance: -
v_gene: TRBV11-3
d_gene: TRBD2
CDR3aa: CASSLGGDYSSYNEQFF
CDR3nt: TGTGCCAGCAGCTTAGGGGGGGACTACAGCTCCTACAATGAGCAGTTCTTC

j_gene: TRBJ1-1
abundance: -
v_gene: TRBV11-3
d_gene: TRBD1
CDR3aa: CASSLGTGGYTEAFF
CDR3nt: TGTGCCAGCAGCTTAGGCACAGGGGGGTACACTGAAGCTTTCTTT

j_gene: TRBJ1-2
abundance: -
v_gene: TRBV13
d_gene: TRBD1
CDR3aa: CASSLLTGQVYNYGYTF
CDR3nt: TGTGCCAGCAGCTTACTTACCGGACAGGTCTATAACTATGGCTACACCTTC

j_gene: TRBJ1-2
abundance: -
v_gene: TRBV18
d_gene: -
CDR3aa: CASSPPGGRGYGYTF
CDR3nt: TGTGCCAGCTCACCGCCGGGGGGGCGCGGCTATGGCTACACCTTC

j_gene: TRBJ1-4
abundance: -
v_gene: TRBV4-1
d_gene: -
CDR3aa: CASSPRRGLNEKLFF
CDR3nt: TGCGCCAGCAGTCCTCGGAGGGGACTTAATGAAAAACTGTTTTTT

j_gene: TRBJ2-1
abundance: -
v_gene: TRBV7-9
d_gene: TRBD1
CDR3aa: CASSFPGGNEQFF
CDR3nt: TGTGCCAGCAGCTTCCCAGGGGGCAATGAGCAGTTCTTC

j_gene: TRBJ1-2
abundance: -
v_gene: TRBV6-5
d_gene: TRBD1
CDR3aa: CASSYSTTGNYGYTF
CDR3nt: TGTGCCAGCAGTTACTCCACGACAGGGAACTATGGCTACACCTTC

j_gene: TRBJ1-3
abundance: few
v_gene: TRBV2
d_gene: -
CDR3aa: CASSDFSTASGNTIYF
CDR3nt: TGTGCCAGCAGTGATTTCTCAACAGCTTCTGGAAACACCATATATTTT

j_gene: TRBJ1-2
abundance: -
v_gene: TRBV7-2
d_gene: TRBD1
CDR3aa: CASSAGTGGGYTF
CDR3nt: TGTGCCAGCAGCGCCGGGACAGGGGGAGGCTACACCTTC

j_gene: TRBJ2-5
abundance: -
v_gene: TRBV10-3
d_gene: TRBD2
CDR3aa: CAISESGAVETQYF
CDR3nt: TGTGCCATCAGTGAGAGCGGGGCAGTAGAGACCCAGTACTTC

j_gene: TRBJ2-1
abundance: -
v_gene: TRBV5-1
d_gene: -
CDR3aa: CASSLEQGHHEQFF
CDR3nt: TGCGCCAGCAGCTTGGAACAGGGCCACCATGAGCAGTTCTTC

j_gene: TRBJ1-2
abundance: few
v_gene: TRBV5-5
d_gene: TRBD1
CDR3aa: CASSQTGDYGYTF
CDR3nt: TGTGCCAGCAGCCAGACAGGGGACTATGGCTACACCTTC

j_gene: TRBJ2-7
abundance: -
v_gene: TRBV29-1
d_gene: -
CDR3aa: CSVARGAGVPYEQYF
CDR3nt: TGCAGCGTTGCACGGGGGGCCGGGGTCCCCTACGAGCAGTACTTC

j_gene: TRBJ2-1
abundance: -
v_gene: TRBV4-1
d_gene: TRBD1
CDR3aa: CASSQDPGQFYNEQFF
CDR3nt: TGCGCCAGCAGCCAGGACCCGGGACAGTTTTACAATGAGCAGTTCTTC

j_gene: TRBJ2-1
abundance: -
v_gene: TRBV5-4
d_gene: -
CDR3aa: CASSSTVNSYNEQFF
CDR3nt: TGTGCCAGCAGCTCGACAGTTAACTCCTACAATGAGCAGTTCTTC

j_gene: TRBJ2-5
abundance: few
v_gene: TRBV29-1
d_gene: TRBD2
CDR3aa: CSVGTRWETQYF
CDR3nt: TGCAGCGTGGGGACTAGATGGGAGACCCAGTACTTC

j_gene: TRBJ1-5
abundance: -
v_gene: TRBV5-1
d_gene: TRBD1
CDR3aa: CASATGWNQPQHF
CDR3nt: TGCGCCAGCGCGACAGGGTGGAATCAGCCCCAGCATTTT

j_gene: TRBJ2-1
abundance: few
v_gene: TRBV10-3
d_gene: -
CDR3aa: CAISGPLQEQFF
CDR3nt: TGTGCCATCAGTGGGCCATTGCAGGAGCAGTTCTTC

j_gene: TRBJ1-2
abundance: -
v_gene: TRBV30
d_gene: TRBD1
CDR3aa: CAWRGRTGGLYGYTF
CDR3nt: TGTGCCTGGAGGGGGAGGACAGGGGGTCTCTATGGCTACACCTTC

j_gene: TRBJ2-7
abundance: -
v_gene: TRBV9
d_gene: TRBD2
CDR3aa: CASSVTSGGTNEQYF
CDR3nt: TGTGCCAGCAGCGTAACTAGCGGGGGAACAAACGAGCAGTACTTC

j_gene: TRBJ1-2
abundance: -
v_gene: TRBV7-9
d_gene: TRBD1
CDR3aa: CASSVDRGRYGYTF
CDR3nt: TGTGCCAGCAGCGTGGACAGGGGGCGCTATGGCTACACCTTC